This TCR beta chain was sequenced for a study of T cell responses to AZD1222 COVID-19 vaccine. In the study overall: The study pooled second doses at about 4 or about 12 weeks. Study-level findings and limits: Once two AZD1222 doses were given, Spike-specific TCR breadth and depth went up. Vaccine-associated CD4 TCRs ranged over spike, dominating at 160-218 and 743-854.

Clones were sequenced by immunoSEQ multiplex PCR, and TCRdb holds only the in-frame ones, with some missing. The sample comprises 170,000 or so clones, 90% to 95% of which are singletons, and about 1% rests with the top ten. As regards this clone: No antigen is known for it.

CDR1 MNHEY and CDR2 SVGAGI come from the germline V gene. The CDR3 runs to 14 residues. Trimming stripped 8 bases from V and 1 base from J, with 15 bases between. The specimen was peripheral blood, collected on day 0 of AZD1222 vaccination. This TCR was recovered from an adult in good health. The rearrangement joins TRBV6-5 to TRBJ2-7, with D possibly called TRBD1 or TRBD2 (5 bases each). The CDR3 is CASPSAGTSYEQYF. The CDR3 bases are TGTGCCAGCCCGTCCGCCGGGACGTCCTACGAGCAGTACTTC.